A selection of T cell receptor beta chains follows, all from one sample in a study of blood T cell repertoires in COVID-19. Clones were read by immunoSEQ multiplex PCR, and TCRdb kept only the in-frame ones, dropping some. The table includes 200,000 or so clones, approximately 84% detected once. The specimen was PBMCs or T cells enriched from blood (not recorded which). The source of these receptors is a man in his forties or fifties who had recovered from COVID-19. Each CDR3 is given with its conserved first and last residue. The order of the fields is clone size, V gene, J gene, D gene, CDR3 DNA, CDR3 protein. The D gene is left open where the match is weak. Part of the rows lack a size; the others show once, few, many or a class for expanded clones.

.,TRBV4-3,TRBJ1-2,TRBD1,TGCGCCAGCAGCCAAGAGCGACAGGGGGTTGGTGGCTACACCTTC,CASSQERQGVGGYTF
.,TRBV4-2,TRBJ1-6,TRBD1,TGTGCCAGCAGCCAAGCATCGACAGGGACTTCACCCCTCCACTTT,CASSQASTGTSPLHF
once,TRBV4-1,TRBJ1-5,.,TGCGCCAGCAGCCTCCGACTCGGGGACAATCAGCCCCAGCATTTT,CASSLRLGDNQPQHF
.,TRBV9,TRBJ2-2,.,TGTGCCAGCAGCGTATTAGAGGGGAGGACCGGGGAGCTGTTTTTT,CASSVLEGRTGELFF
.,TRBV2,TRBJ1-2,TRBD1,TGTGCCAGCAGACGGGACAGGGGCGACTATGGCTACACCTTC,CASRRDRGDYGYTF
few,TRBV21-1,TRBJ1-2,.,TGTGCCTCTCTAAGAGGGGACAGGCGAGATGGCTACACCTTC,CASLRGDRRDGYTF
.,TRBV7-9,TRBJ1-2,.,TGTGCCAGCAGCTCAGCGACCGAACAGTCGGGCTACACCTTC,CASSSATEQSGYTF
once,TRBV10-1,TRBJ2-1,.,TGCGCCAGCAGTAAGGAGGACGGTGAGCAGTTCTTC,CASSKEDGEQFF
.,TRBV6-4,TRBJ2-1,.,TGTGCCAGCGGAATCGGGAAAATTGACAATGAGCAGTTCTTC,CASGIGKIDNEQFF
.,TRBV6-5,TRBJ1-5,.,TGTGCCAGCAGGCCTCAGGGAAATCAGCCCCAGCATTTT,CASRPQGNQPQHF
.,TRBV7-2,TRBJ2-3,TRBD2,TGTGCCAGCAGCGCTGGACTAGACCTAGATACGCAGTATTTT,CASSAGLDLDTQYF
.,TRBV15,TRBJ2-3,.,TGTGCCACCAGCAGAGTCTCGGGGGTGGCCTACACAGATACGCAGTATTTT,CATSRVSGVAYTDTQYF
few,TRBV19,TRBJ1-2,.,TGTGCCAGTACTCGGTTACGGGGGGCGGCTGAGGGCTACACCTTC,CASTRLRGAAEGYTF
.,TRBV15,TRBJ1-5,TRBD1,TGTGCCACCAATGAAGGGGGCATACAGCCCCAGCATTTT,CATNEGGIQPQHF
.,TRBV7-7,TRBJ2-1,TRBD1,TGTGCTAGCAGCTTGAGGTCGGACAGGAGCCACGATGAGCAGTTCTTC,CASSLRSDRSHDEQFF
.,TRBV9,TRBJ1-1,.,TGTGCCAGCAGCGTAAGGCAGGGCTATACTGAAGCTTTCTTT,CASSVRQGYTEAFF
.,TRBV4-3,TRBJ1-6,.,TGCGCCAGCAGCTCAAAAGCGGGCGGGGGGGCCTATAATTCACCCCTCCACTTT,CASSSKAGGGAYNSPLHF
.,TRBV6-2/TRBV6-3,TRBJ1-3,.,TGTGCCAGCAGTTATCGGGGACAAAGAAACACCATATATTTT,CASSYRGQRNTIYF
.,TRBV9,TRBJ2-5,TRBD1,TGTGCCAGCAGCGTAGCACCCGGGACAGGGGAGACCCAGTACTTC,CASSVAPGTGETQYF
.,TRBV5-1,TRBJ2-2,TRBD1,TGCGCCAGCAGCTTGCAGGGACAGGACACCGGGGAGCTGTTTTTT,CASSLQGQDTGELFF
.,TRBV3-1/TRBV3-2,TRBJ1-1,.,TGTGCCAGCAGCCAGCTGGGGAGCACTGAAGCTTTCTTT,CASSQLGSTEAFF
.,TRBV12-3/TRBV12-4,TRBJ2-4,.,TGTGCCAGCAGTTTCGCCTCTAGGAACATTCAGTACTTC,CASSFASRNIQYF
few,TRBV7-3,TRBJ2-7,TRBD1,TGTGCCAGCAGCTTAGGGACAGGGTACGAGCAGTACTTC,CASSLGTGYEQYF
.,TRBV28,TRBJ2-2,.,TGTGCCAGCAGTTTGAGGGTCGGGGAGCTGTTTTTT,CASSLRVGELFF
once,TRBV28,TRBJ2-3,.,TGTGCCAGCAGTTTAGGGGGCCCAGATACGCAGTATTTT,CASSLGGPDTQYF
.,TRBV11-2,TRBJ2-7,.,TGTGCCAGCAGCTTAAATCACTACGAGCAGTACTTC,CASSLNHYEQYF
.,TRBV18,TRBJ1-5,.,TGTGCCAGCTCACCAGACAGTAATCAGCCCCAGCATTTT,CASSPDSNQPQHF
.,TRBV11-1,TRBJ2-5,TRBD1,TGTGCCAGCAGCTCACCCCGGGACAGGGTGAGGGAGACCCAGTACTTC,CASSSPRDRVRETQYF
.,TRBV4-3,TRBJ1-5,TRBD1,TGCGCCAGCAGCCAAGATTACAGGGGATATCAGCCCCAGCATTTT,CASSQDYRGYQPQHF
.,TRBV7-8,TRBJ2-1,.,TGTGCCAGCAGCTTAGCGTTGGCCTCGATCAATGAGCAGTTCTTC,CASSLALASINEQFF
few,TRBV3-1/TRBV3-2,TRBJ2-5,.,TGTGCCAGCAGCCCAGAAGGAGAGACAGGACCTTTAGAGACCCAGTACTTC,CASSPEGETGPLETQYF
.,TRBV10-3,TRBJ1-6,TRBD1,TGTGCCATCAGTGGGAGACAGGGAGGTTCACCCCTCCACTTT,CAISGRQGGSPLHF
.,TRBV19,TRBJ2-2,.,TGTGCCAGTACCAGGGCGCGAGACACCGGGGAGCTGTTTTTT,CASTRARDTGELFF
.,TRBV29-1,TRBJ2-2,.,TGCAGCGTGGAGGGACAGCGTACCGGGGAGCTGTTTTTT,CSVEGQRTGELFF
.,TRBV5-4,TRBJ1-5,.,TGTGCCAGCAGCTTGGGACAGACTTATAGCAATCAGCCCCAGCATTTT,CASSLGQTYSNQPQHF
.,TRBV12-5,TRBJ2-3,TRBD1,TGTGCTAGCTATAAACAGGGGGGCGATACGCAGTATTTT,CASYKQGGDTQYF
.,TRBV15,TRBJ2-3,TRBD2,TGTGCCACCAGCCTAGCGGGCACAGATACGCAGTATTTT,CATSLAGTDTQYF
.,TRBV7-9,TRBJ1-1,.,TGTGCCAGCAGGGGGCTTACAGGCACTGAAGCTTTCTTT,CASRGLTGTEAFF
.,TRBV27,TRBJ1-1,.,TGTGCCAGCAGCAGGCTGAGGGAGGGCCAGAACACTGAAGCTTTCTTT,CASSRLREGQNTEAFF
few,TRBV4-3,TRBJ1-1,.,TGCGCCAGCAGCCAACTTACAGGGACTGAAGCTTTCTTT,CASSQLTGTEAFF
.,TRBV7-3,TRBJ2-3,.,TGTGCCAGCAGCTTAGGGAGCAAGGATACGCAGTATTTT,CASSLGSKDTQYF
few,TRBV4-2,TRBJ1-1,TRBD1,TGTGCCAGCAGCCAAGATCCCGGACAGGGGAACACTGAAGCTTTCTTT,CASSQDPGQGNTEAFF
.,TRBV3-1/TRBV3-2,TRBJ1-5,TRBD1,TGTGCCAGCAGCTCGACAGGGGGAAGCAATCAGCCCCAGCATTTT,CASSSTGGSNQPQHF
.,TRBV5-5,TRBJ1-1,TRBD1,TGTGCCAGCAGCTTTGGAGACAGGGCCTTGAGGGGGAACACTGAAGCTTTCTTT,CASSFGDRALRGNTEAFF
.,TRBV5-6,TRBJ2-2,.,TGTGCCAGCAGCTGGACAATTCTCGGGGAGCTGTTTTTT,CASSWTILGELFF
.,TRBV13,TRBJ2-5,.,TGTGCCAGCAGCCGTCTCGGCGGCGGGGACCAAGAGACCCAGTACTTC,CASSRLGGGDQETQYF
.,TRBV5-1,TRBJ2-6,.,TGCGCCAGCAGCTTGTACGGAGTTGCCGGGGCCAACGTCCTGACTTTC,CASSLYGVAGANVLTF
.,TRBV15,TRBJ1-1,.,TGTGCCACCAGCAGAGACCGGGACACTGAAGCTTTCTTT,CATSRDRDTEAFF
.,TRBV29-1,TRBJ2-1,TRBD2,TGCAGCGTTTCGACTAGCGGGGGGGCAATTGAGCAGTTCTTC,CSVSTSGGAIEQFF
.,TRBV7-2,TRBJ1-3,.,TGTGCCAGCAGCGCTATAACAGGGACTGGAAACACCATATATTTT,CASSAITGTGNTIYF
.,TRBV11-2,TRBJ1-2,.,TGTGCCAGCAGCTTAAACCGGGATCCAGGCTACACCTTC,CASSLNRDPGYTF
.,TRBV28,TRBJ1-1,TRBD1,TGTGCCAGCAGCGTGTCCGGGACAGGGCGTCGGTACACTGAAGCTTTCTTT,CASSVSGTGRRYTEAFF
.,TRBV19,TRBJ2-7,.,TGTGCCAGTAGGGGGCGCTCCTACGAGCAGTACTTC,CASRGRSYEQYF
once,TRBV5-6,TRBJ1-2,.,TGTGCCAGCAGCGGGAGGATCTGGGGGAGCGGCTACACCTTC,CASSGRIWGSGYTF
.,TRBV9,TRBJ1-4,.,TGTGCCAGCAGCCCCCGGGGGGTGGCTGAAAAACTGTTTTTT,CASSPRGVAEKLFF
few,TRBV7-2,TRBJ1-2,.,TGTGCCAGCAGCGGAAGGGGTACGAGCTATGGCTACACCTTC,CASSGRGTSYGYTF
.,TRBV24-1,TRBJ1-2,.,TGTGCCACCAGTGACCGGACAGCGTATGGCTACACCTTC,CATSDRTAYGYTF
.,TRBV6-5,TRBJ2-7,TRBD1,TGTGCCAGCAGATGGGGACAGGGAGCTCCTTACGAGCAGTACTTC,CASRWGQGAPYEQYF
.,TRBV4-1,TRBJ1-4,.,TGCGCCAGCAGCCGGAGCCCGACCGAGGCCCTGACTAATGAAAAACTGTTTTTT,CASSRSPTEALTNEKLFF
.,TRBV25-1,TRBJ1-4,.,TGTGCCAGCAGAGACTCAACTAATGAAAAACTGTTTTTT,CASRDSTNEKLFF